This TCR beta chain was obtained from a study of cytomegalovirus exposure and HLA in healthy donors. Study outcomes and limitations: The dataset shows that most TCR sequences were rare, while some public TCRs occurred in many donors. In the roughly 120 validation repertoires, a later analysis found that first-cohort TCR clusters tended to co-occur. Cytomegalovirus-associated status was assigned to more than 150 TCR beta chains.

The CDR3 extends over 15 amino acids. CDR1 and CDR2 (germline): SQVTM, ANQGSEA. V shed 6 bases, J shed 1 base, and the junction held 9 bases outside the gene matches. Details on this clone: The antigen is undetermined.

Profiled with immunoSEQ multiplex PCR; TCRdb holds only in-frame clones, not every one. In the table there are 250,000 to 400,000 clones, about nine tenths of which are singletons. This chain connects TRBV29-1 to TRBJ2-3; 8 bases agree with TRBD2. Sequenced input: PBMCs. This TCR was recovered from a woman in her twenties or thirties in good health and CMV-seropositive. CDR3 amino acids: CSVPDLAGRTDTQYF. DNA for the CDR3: TGCAGCGTCCCCGACTTAGCGGGGCGCACAGATACGCAGTATTTT.